The 15 T cell receptor beta chains listed next were all sequenced from one sample in a study of post-analysis software for immune sequencing data. Unique molecular identifiers were carried by the TCR beta cDNA libraries. MiXCR was run by TCRdb on the PCR reads, yielding one entry per CDR3 protein. The sample comprises roughly 620,000 distinct CDR3 sequences, 44% of which are singletons, and 1.5% to 2% rests with the top ten. Antigens of these TCRs are unknown. Study results and limitations: Patients showed TRBV5-6, TRBV5-1 and TRBV20-1 among four to six TRBV segments more frequent than in controls.

Material for sequencing was blood. Receptors were obtained from a girl aged 10 to 17 with multiple sclerosis.

DNA of the CDR3: TGTGCCAGCAGAACTTCCTACAGGGGCTCTGGGGCCAACGTCCTGACTTTC. Its protein product is CASRTSYRGSGANVLTF. The chain is built from TRBV7-9 and TRBJ2-6; 7 bases are shared with TRBD1. Germline CDR1 SEHNR, CDR2 FQNEAQ (reference sequence). The CDR3 extends over 17 amino acids. Trimming removed 6 bases from V and 0 bases from J; junction bases left unmatched: 8.

This clonotype was recorded a few times. The chain carries TRBV10-3 and TRBJ1-4; tentatively, D is TRBD1 (6 bases). V was pared by 10 bases and J by 7 bases, with 16 bases between. The CDR3 is 13 residues long. CDR1 is ENHRY and CDR2 is SYGVKD in the germline V gene. DNA of the CDR3: TGTGCCACCTGCCAGGGGCGATGTGAAAAACTGTTTTTT. It translates to CATCQGRCEKLFF.

This clonotype turned up a few times. The chain has TRBV10-3 and TRBJ1-6; D gene unclear. The CDR3 has 15 residues. Germline V gene data show CDR1 as ENHRY and CDR2 as SYGVKD. The V end was cut by 2 bases, the J end by 5 bases, with 10 bases between. As DNA, the CDR3 is TGTGCCATCAGTGAGCACACCACAGATAATTCACCCCTCCACTTT. As protein: CAISEHTTDNSPLHF.

The V call is TRBV27, the J call TRBJ1-5, with D unresolved. The CDR3 covers 14 residues. Per the germline V gene, CDR1 is MNHEY and CDR2 is SMNVEV (reference sequence). Trimming took off 7 bases at V and 6 bases at J, with 16 bases between the two ends. CDR3 loop: CASTETPGSQPQHF. The CDR3 region has the DNA TGTGCCAGCACTGAGACCCCGGGATCTCAGCCCCAGCATTTT.

This clonotype came up a few times. V and J are TRBV6-5 and TRBJ2-7, with TRBD1 identical over 8 bases. Trimming took 0 bases from V and 2 from J; bases not matched to a gene: 3. The CDR3 is 15 amino acids. Germline V gene data show CDR1 as MNHEY and CDR2 as SVGAGI. The CDR3 protein is CASSYSQDRAYEQYF. For the CDR3, the DNA is TGTGCCAGCAGTTACTCCCAGGACAGGGCCTACGAGCAGTACTTC.

V usage is TRBV4-1 and J usage is TRBJ2-7; TRBD1 matches at 9 bases. Germline assignment: CDR1 MGHRA and CDR2 YSYEKL. This CDR3 is built from 14 residues. Trimming at V came to 4 bases and at J to 3 bases, leaving 4 bases not matched to a gene. The CDR3 DNA reads as TGCGCCAGCAGCCGCACGGGACAGGGCTACGAGCAGTACTTC. Translated: CASSRTGQGYEQYF.

J is TRBJ1-2 and V is TRBV5-5; D perhaps matches TRBD1 (6 bases). The CDR3 consists of 13 residues. The germline gives CDR1 SGHKS, CDR2 YYEKEE (reference sequence). Trimming left V 1 base short and J 6 bases short, with 10 bases between. CDR3 coding DNA: TGTGCCAGCAGCTTGCGGGCAGGGGATGGCTACACCTTC. This encodes CASSLRAGDGYTF.

The chain employs TRBV10-3 and TRBJ1-1; D gene ambiguous. Germline V lookup: CDR1 ENHRY, CDR2 SYGVKD. The CDR3 is made up of 16 amino acids. The V gene lost 0 bases and the J gene lost 1 base, with 12 bases spanning the gap. The CDR3 nucleotides read TGTGCCATCAGTGAGTCCAGAGTCCGCCGGAACACTGAAGCTTTCTTT. This sequence encodes CAISESRVRRNTEAFF.

The table lists this clonotype with a few counts. V is TRBV29-1 and J is TRBJ2-5; weak D call: TRBD2 (6 bases). V gave up 1 base and J gave up 11 bases, with 17 bases separating them. This CDR3 has 13 residues. Per germline, CDR1 SQVTM and CDR2 ANQGSEA. The DNA for the CDR3 is TGCAGCGTTGAAGTAGGAGGGTACAGTGAGCAGTACTTC. Translation: CSVEVGGYSEQYF.

The chain links TRBV19 to TRBJ2-1, with D perhaps assigned TRBD1 or TRBD2 (5 bases each). V gave up 10 bases and J gave up 0 bases, with 10 bases separating them. The CDR3 has 13 residues. CDR1 is LNHDA, CDR2 SQIVND, per germline (reference sequence). The CDR3 sequence: CATGTFSYNEQFF. The DNA of the CDR3 is TGTGCCACCGGGACGTTCTCCTACAATGAGCAGTTCTTC.

This clonotype occurred many times. One junction end does not reproduce the germline sequence, and a read error may be involved. The chain uses TRBV5-1 and TRBJ2-7; D uncertain. The CDR3 totals 11 residues. The germline V gene encodes CDR1 SGHRS and CDR2 YFSETQ. The CDR3 sequence is CASSSTYEQYF. In DNA form, the CDR3 reads TGTGCCAGCAGCTCTACCTACGAGCAGTACTTC.

The table lists this clonotype with a count of one. The J gene is TRBJ1-1, the V gene TRBV12-3 or TRBV12-4; D remains unclear. CDR3 length equals 15 residues. V lost 8 bases and J 1 base, leaving 17 bases between the germline ends. The CDR3 region is CASFSLGGGNTEAFF. In DNA form, the CDR3 reads TGTGCCAGCTTCTCCCTGGGAGGAGGGAACACTGAAGCTTTCTTT.

The V gene is TRBV3-1, the J gene TRBJ2-3; 14 bases align to TRBD2. V gave up 3 bases and J gave up 4 bases; unmatched junction bases: 6. Germline values: CDR1 LGHDT, CDR2 YNNKEL (reference sequence). The CDR3 runs 17 residues. CDR3 sequence: CASSQGTSGSRADTQYF. The CDR3 DNA sequence: TGTGCCAGCAGCCAGGGGACTAGCGGGAGTCGGGCAGATACGCAGTATTTT.

This clonotype was seen a few times. In DNA, the CDR3 is TGTGCCAGCAGTTACTCGGGGGCCGGGGGCACCTATGGCTACACCTTC. Translated, it gives CASSYSGAGGTYGYTF. The V and J genes are TRBV6-5 and TRBJ1-2, with D possibly matching TRBD1 (6 bases). CDR1 is MNHEY and CDR2 is SVGAGI in the germline V gene. The V and J ends lost 0 bases and 4 bases respectively, with 15 bases between them. This CDR3 spans 16 amino acids.

The rearrangement uses TRBV2 and TRBJ1-2, with D uncertain. Germline loops: CDR1 SNHLY, CDR2 FYNNEI. V was shortened by 9 bases and J by 6 bases, with 11 bases between the two germline ends. This CDR3 is 11 amino acids long. CDR3 coding DNA: TGTGCCAGGCTTGAAGGCGATGGCTACACCTTC. Residues: CARLEGDGYTF.